This paragraph covers one T cell receptor (beta chain) sequence. Its specificity is not known. The data stem from a study of early stage breast cancer tumors. Whole-study findings and limits: Commonly generated sequences made up most enriched TCRB sequences shared between patients.

The germline CDR1 and CDR2 sequences are KGHSH and LQKENI. The CDR3 is 13 amino acids. V was clipped by 4 bases and J by 7 bases, with 10 bases between them. Here immunoSEQ multiplex PCR was the method, and the copy in TCRdb shows in-frame clones only, minus some. The data show about 29,000 clones, roughly 86% seen once. The sample comprised blood. The clonotype originates from a person between 45 and 65 years old with breast cancer. This rearrangement joins TRBV18 to TRBJ2-2; D is undetermined. CDR3 nucleotide sequence: TGTGCCAGCTCACTCATAGGGTTCGGGGAGCTGTTTTTT. It specifies CASSLIGFGELFF.